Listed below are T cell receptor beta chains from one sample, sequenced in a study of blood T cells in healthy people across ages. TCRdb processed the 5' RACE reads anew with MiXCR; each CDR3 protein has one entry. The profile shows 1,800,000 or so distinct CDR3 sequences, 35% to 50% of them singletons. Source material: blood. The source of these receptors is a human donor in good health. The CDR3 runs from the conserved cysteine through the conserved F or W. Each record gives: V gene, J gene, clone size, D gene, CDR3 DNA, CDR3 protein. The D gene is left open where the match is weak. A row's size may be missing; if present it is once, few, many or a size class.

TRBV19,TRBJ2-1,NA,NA,TGTGCCAGTAGTGCAATGACCGGGACCACCGTACGGGAGCAGTTCTTC,CASSAMTGTTVREQFF
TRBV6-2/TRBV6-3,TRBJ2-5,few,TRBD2,TGTGCCAGCAGGCGGGACTATTCTTCGGAGACCCAGTACTTC,CASRRDYSSETQYF
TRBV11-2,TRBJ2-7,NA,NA,TGTGCCAGCAGCTTTACAGGGCTCGAGCAGTACTTC,CASSFTGLEQYF
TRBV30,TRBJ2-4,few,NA,TGTGCCTGGAGTGTACGTCCTCCGGGGGAGCAGTACTTC,CAWSVRPPGEQYF
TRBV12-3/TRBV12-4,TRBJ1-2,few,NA,TGTGCCAGCAGTTTAGGGCTGGCGCAGGAGGAAGGCTACACCTTC,CASSLGLAQEEGYTF
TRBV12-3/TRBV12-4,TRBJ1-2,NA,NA,TGTGCCAGCGGTTTTGGGGTGGGTGGCTACACCTTC,CASGFGVGGYTF
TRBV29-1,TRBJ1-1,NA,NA,TGCAGCGTCCACCGGGACACCCGTGTCACTGAAGCTTTCTTT,CSVHRDTRVTEAFF
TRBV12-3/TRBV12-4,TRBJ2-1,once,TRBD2,TGTGCCAGCAGTACATTGGGACTACACAATGAGCAGTTCTTC,CASSTLGLHNEQFF
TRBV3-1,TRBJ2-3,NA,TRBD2,TGTGCCAGCACCCTCGGGGGGAATACGCAGTATTTT,CASTLGGNTQYF
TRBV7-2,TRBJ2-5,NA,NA,TGTGCCAGCAGCCCACAGACCAATTCCGAGACCCAGTACTTC,CASSPQTNSETQYF
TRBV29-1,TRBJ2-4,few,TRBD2,TGCAGCGTTGATCTCGGGGGGGCGGAAAACATTCAGTACTTC,CSVDLGGAENIQYF
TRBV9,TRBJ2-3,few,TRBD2,TGTGCCAGCAGCGTAGTGGGGGGGACGACAGATACGCAGTATTTT,CASSVVGGTTDTQYF
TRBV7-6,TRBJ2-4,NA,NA,TGTGCCAGCAGCTTGGAGACAGGTGTAGCCAAAAACATTCAGTACTTC,CASSLETGVAKNIQYF
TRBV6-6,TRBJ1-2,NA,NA,TGTGCCAGCAGTTACTCTCTGGGGAGCGGAGGCTACACCTTC,CASSYSLGSGGYTF
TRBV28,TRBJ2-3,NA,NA,TGTGCCAGCAGTCCCCGGGGAAAGGTGGATACGCAGTATTTT,CASSPRGKVDTQYF
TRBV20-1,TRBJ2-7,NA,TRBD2,TGCAGTGCCGGGACTAGAGGGTCCTACGAGCAGTACTTC,CSAGTRGSYEQYF
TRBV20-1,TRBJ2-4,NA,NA,TGCAGTGCTAGAGTTAGCCCCTTCCCAGGGGAGCAGTACTTC,CSARVSPFPGEQYF
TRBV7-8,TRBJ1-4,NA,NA,TGTGCCAGCAGCTTACAGGGGCGCCTCCCCAATGAAAAACTGTTTTTT,CASSLQGRLPNEKLFF
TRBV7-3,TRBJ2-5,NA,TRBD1,TGTGCCAGCAGCGAGACGACAGGGGGTAGCCAAGAGACCCAGTACTTC,CASSETTGGSQETQYF
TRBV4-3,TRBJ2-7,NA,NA,TGCGCCAGCAGCCACTTGAGGACGTCCTCCTACGAGCAGTACTTC,CASSHLRTSSYEQYF
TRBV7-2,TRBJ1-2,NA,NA,TGTGCCAGCAGCTCCTGGCCTCTTTCGGACGGTAGTATGGGCTACACCTTC,CASSSWPLSDGSMGYTF
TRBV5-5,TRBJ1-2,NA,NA,TGTGCCAGCAGCTGGAGGGGGGGGGCAGCGGCCGGCTACACCTTC,CASSWRGGAAAGYTF
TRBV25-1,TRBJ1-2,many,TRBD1,TGTGCCAGCAGTGAGGGACAGGGGGTAAGCGGCTACACCTTC,CASSEGQGVSGYTF
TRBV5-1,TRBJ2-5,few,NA,TGCGCCAGCAGCATGCCGGACAGCGTCGTCCAAGAGACCCAGTACTTC,CASSMPDSVVQETQYF
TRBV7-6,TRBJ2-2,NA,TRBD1,TGTGCCAGCAGCCCTTGGCACCCTGGGACAGGGCGTCACGGGGAGCTGTTTTTT,CASSPWHPGTGRHGELFF
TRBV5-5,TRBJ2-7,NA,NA,TGTGCCAGCAGCCCGGAGGGCGGGACCTCCTACGAGCAGTACTTC,CASSPEGGTSYEQYF
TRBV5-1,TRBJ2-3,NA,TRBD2,TGCGCCAGCAGCTTGACTCCTTTTCGCTCCGGGACTAGCGGGAGGGCCAGCACAGATACGCAGTATTTT,CASSLTPFRSGTSGRASTDTQYF
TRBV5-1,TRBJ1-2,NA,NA,TGCGCCAGCAGCTGGGGGACCGGCCGCTACACCTTC,CASSWGTGRYTF
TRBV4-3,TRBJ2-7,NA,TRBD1,TGCGCCAGCAGCCAGAGACAGGGGGCTGATGTCGAGCAGTACTTC,CASSQRQGADVEQYF
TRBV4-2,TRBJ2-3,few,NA,TGTGCCAGCAACCAAGATCAAAACGGTGGCACGCAGTATTTT,CASNQDQNGGTQYF
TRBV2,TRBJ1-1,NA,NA,TGTGCCAGCATCATCGACAGGACGGGGACTGAAGCTTTCTTT,CASIIDRTGTEAFF
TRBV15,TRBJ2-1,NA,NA,TGTGCCACCAGCGGCCTTAATGAGCAGTTCTTC,CATSGLNEQFF
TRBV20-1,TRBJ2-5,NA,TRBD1,TGCAGTGCAGCGACAGGGTCCCATCAGGTGGGTGAGCAGTACTTC,CSAATGSHQVGEQYF
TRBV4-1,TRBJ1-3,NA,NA,TGCGCCAGCAGCCAAGAATCGGGAAGAAACACCATATATTTT,CASSQESGRNTIYF
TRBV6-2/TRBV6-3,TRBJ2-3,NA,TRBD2,TGTGCCAGCGGATTGCTTCTAGCGGGGTGGGCAGATACGCAGTATTTT,CASGLLLAGWADTQYF
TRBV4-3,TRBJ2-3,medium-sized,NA,TGCGCCAGCAGCCAAGATCGCGGCGGCGCAGATACGCAGTATTTT,CASSQDRGGADTQYF
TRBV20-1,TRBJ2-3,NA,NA,TGCAGTGCGGATGATTCTTCTAGCGACCCTAGCACAGATACGCAGTATTTT,CSADDSSSDPSTDTQYF
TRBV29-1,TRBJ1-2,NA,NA,TGCAGCGTAGCAGGGATACCTAACTATGGCTACACCTTC,CSVAGIPNYGYTF
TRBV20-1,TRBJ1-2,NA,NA,TGCAGTGCCCGGGTACAGGTCGAAGATGGCTACACCTTC,CSARVQVEDGYTF
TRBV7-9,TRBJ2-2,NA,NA,TGTGCCAGCAGCTTGTCAGGGGCGGACACCGGGGAGCTGTTTTTT,CASSLSGADTGELFF
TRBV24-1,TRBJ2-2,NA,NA,TGTGCCACCAGTGATTGGAAAACAGGGGCTTGGGGGGCCGGGGAGCTGTTTTTT,CATSDWKTGAWGAGELFF
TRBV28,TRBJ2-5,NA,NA,TGTGCCACCCGAAGGGGGTCGGGAGAGACCCAGTACTTC,CATRRGSGETQYF
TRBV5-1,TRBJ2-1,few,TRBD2,TGCGCCAGCAGCCCCGTCCCCTCTAGCGGGGGTCTTGAGCAGTTCTTC,CASSPVPSSGGLEQFF
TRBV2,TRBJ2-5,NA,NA,TGTGCCAGCAGTTCAATTTTCACCCAAGAGACCCAGTACTTC,CASSSIFTQETQYF
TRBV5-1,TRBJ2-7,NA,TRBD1,TGCGCCAGCGGACCAGGGGGATTGGTACTCGAGCAGTACTTC,CASGPGGLVLEQYF
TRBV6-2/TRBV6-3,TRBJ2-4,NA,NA,TGTGCCAGCAGCTACCCGACTTATCGGTATTCAGGCCACGGGCAGTACTTC,CASSYPTYRYSGHGQYF
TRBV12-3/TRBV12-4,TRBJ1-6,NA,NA,TGTGCCAGCAGTTTAGGGGGGGTACCCCTCCACTTT,CASSLGGVPLHF
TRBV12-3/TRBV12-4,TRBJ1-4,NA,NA,TGTGCCAGCAGCCAGACCCAGGGGAGTGGAAATGAAAAACTGTTTTTT,CASSQTQGSGNEKLFF
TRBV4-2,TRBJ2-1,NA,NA,TGTGCCAGCAGCCGCACAGTGACCTCCCACAATGAGCAGTTCTTC,CASSRTVTSHNEQFF
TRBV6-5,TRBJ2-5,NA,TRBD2,TGTGCCAGCAGTTACTCCACTAGCGGTTGGGAAGAGACCCAGTACTTC,CASSYSTSGWEETQYF
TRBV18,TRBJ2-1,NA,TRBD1,TGTGCCAGCTCACCAGGGATTACAGGGGGGTACAATGAGCAGTTCTTC,CASSPGITGGYNEQFF
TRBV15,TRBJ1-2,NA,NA,TGTGCCACCAGCTATACTGATTCTCCGGGTGGCTACACCTTC,CATSYTDSPGGYTF
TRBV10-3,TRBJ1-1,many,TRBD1,TGTGCCATCAGTGAGGCGGGACAGGGGGGGACTGAAGCTTTCTTT,CAISEAGQGGTEAFF